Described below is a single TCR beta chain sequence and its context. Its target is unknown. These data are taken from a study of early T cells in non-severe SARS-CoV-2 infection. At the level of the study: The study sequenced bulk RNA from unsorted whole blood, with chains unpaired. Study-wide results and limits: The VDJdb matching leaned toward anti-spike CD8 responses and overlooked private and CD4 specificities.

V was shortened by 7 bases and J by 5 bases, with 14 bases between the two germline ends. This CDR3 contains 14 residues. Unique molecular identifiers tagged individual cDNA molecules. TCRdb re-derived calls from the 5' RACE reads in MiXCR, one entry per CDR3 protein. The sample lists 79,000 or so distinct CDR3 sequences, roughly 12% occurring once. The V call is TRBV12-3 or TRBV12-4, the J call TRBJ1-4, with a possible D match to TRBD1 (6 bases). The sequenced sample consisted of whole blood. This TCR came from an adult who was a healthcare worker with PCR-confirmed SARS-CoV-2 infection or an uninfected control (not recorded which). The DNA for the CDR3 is TGTGCCAGCAAATCGGTGAGGGGGAATGAAAAACTGTTTTTT. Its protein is CASKSVRGNEKLFF.